These T cell receptor beta chains were read from a single sample in a study of cytotoxic CD8 clonotypes in ibrutinib-treated CLL. Measured with immunoSEQ multiplex PCR; TCRdb has only the in-frame clones, and not every one. This table has roughly 130,000 clones, roughly 90% appearing once. Specimen: PBMCs, collected after 12 months of ibrutinib treatment. Receptors were obtained from a human donor with chronic lymphocytic leukemia. Each CDR3 is given with its conserved first and last residue. A D gene is named only where the DNA matches it firmly. Only some rows state a clone size, as once, few, many or a class for expanded clones.

j_call	clone_size	d_call	v_call	cdr3_nt	cdr3_aa
TRBJ2-7	few	-	TRBV2	TGTGCCAGCAGTGCGGGGACGGAGAGCTCCTACGAGCAGTACTTC	CASSAGTESSYEQYF
TRBJ1-1	-	TRBD1	TRBV19	TGTGCCAGTAGTAGGGGGTGGGGACAGGGGACGGGAACTGAAGCTTTCTTT	CASSRGWGQGTGTEAFF
TRBJ1-3	-	-	TRBV9	TGTGCCAGCAGCACAACAGGCGGGATGACTAACTCTGGAAACACCATATATTTT	CASSTTGGMTNSGNTIYF
TRBJ2-7	few	-	TRBV7-8	TGTGCCAGCAGCTTAGGCGCAGACTACGAGCAGTACTTC	CASSLGADYEQYF
TRBJ1-5	-	-	TRBV7-3	TGTGCCAGCAGCTTATCGCGGGGGGGCAATCAGCCCCAGCATTTT	CASSLSRGGNQPQHF
TRBJ2-7	-	-	TRBV5-1	TGCGCCAGCAGCTTCTTTACGGGCACCTCCCTCGAGCAGTACTTC	CASSFFTGTSLEQYF
TRBJ2-1	-	TRBD1	TRBV27	TGTGCCAGCACCACCCAGGACAGGGCCTACAATGAGCAGTTCTTC	CASTTQDRAYNEQFF
TRBJ2-3	once	TRBD2	TRBV28	TGTGCCAGCACCTATAGCGGGAGGGCGGCAGATACGCAGTATTTT	CASTYSGRAADTQYF
TRBJ2-3	-	-	TRBV5-1	TGCGCCAGCAGCTTGGTCTTGCAATTGACAGATACGCAGTATTTT	CASSLVLQLTDTQYF
TRBJ2-5	-	-	TRBV6-6	TGTGCCAGCAGTTCCCACGCCAGACGGGGTCAAGAGACCCAGTACTTC	CASSSHARRGQETQYF
TRBJ1-1	-	-	TRBV6-6	TGTGCCAGCAGCCTCAGTACTACTGAAGCTTTCTTT	CASSLSTTEAFF
TRBJ2-3	-	-	TRBV29-1	TGCAGCGTTGTCCACCCGGTAGGCACAGATACGCAGTATTTT	CSVVHPVGTDTQYF
TRBJ1-2	-	-	TRBV7-3	TGTGCCAGCAGCCCAAAGCCGGGGGGTGGCTACACCTTC	CASSPKPGGGYTF
TRBJ1-4	-	-	TRBV5-1	TGCGCCAGCAGCTTGGCTGGGGCCGCAACTAATGAAAAACTGTTTTTT	CASSLAGAATNEKLFF
TRBJ2-7	-	TRBD2	TRBV6-5	TGTGCCAGCAGTTACTCGAAATCTAGCGGAGTTTACGAGCAGTACTTC	CASSYSKSSGVYEQYF
TRBJ2-7	-	TRBD2	TRBV5-4	TGTGCCAGCAGTCCCGGGACCCAACTAGCGTCTGGGTACGAGCAGTACTTC	CASSPGTQLASGYEQYF
TRBJ2-1	once	-	TRBV5-1	TGCGCCAGCAGCTTGGAATGGGAGACTATCTTC	CASSLEWETIF
TRBJ2-1	-	TRBD2	TRBV18	TGTGCCAGCTCACAACCTAGCGGGAGGGTTTTCGACAATGAGCAGTTCTTC	CASSQPSGRVFDNEQFF
TRBJ2-2	-	TRBD2	TRBV27	TGTGCCACGTCATCCCGCGGGAGGGACACCGGGGAGCTGTTTTTT	CATSSRGRDTGELFF
TRBJ2-7	once	-	TRBV4-1	TGCGCCAGCAGCCAAGAGGGACTCCACTACGAGCAGTACTTC	CASSQEGLHYEQYF
TRBJ2-3	-	-	TRBV18	TGTGCCAGCTCTTCGGTCAACACAGATACGCAGTATTTT	CASSSVNTDTQYF
TRBJ2-5	-	-	TRBV27	TGTGCCAGCAGCCCCTGGGGGCGGGAGACCCAGTACTTC	CASSPWGRETQYF
TRBJ1-2	few	-	TRBV13	TGTGCCAGCAGCCGACCGACCCTAACAGGCAACTATGGCTACACCTTC	CASSRPTLTGNYGYTF
TRBJ2-3	-	-	TRBV27	TGTGCCAGCAGTTTACGGGCGGCGGGCCCCACAGATACGCAGTATTTT	CASSLRAAGPTDTQYF
TRBJ2-7	-	-	TRBV7-8	TGTGCCAGCAGCCTACAGGGTGGGAGCTCCTACGAGCAGTACTTC	CASSLQGGSSYEQYF
TRBJ2-5	-	-	TRBV25-1	TGTGCCAGCAGTCGGGGTGCCGAGACCCAGTACTTC	CASSRGAETQYF
TRBJ2-3	-	TRBD1	TRBV27	TGTGCCAGCAGTTTCAGGGACAGCCCCCAGGGCCCAGATACGCAGTATTTT	CASSFRDSPQGPDTQYF
TRBJ2-3	-	-	TRBV19	TGTGCCAGTAGCGCCCGCACAGATACGCAGTATTTT	CASSARTDTQYF
TRBJ2-1	-	TRBD2	TRBV5-1	TGCGCCAGCAGCTTCAGACTAGCGGGAGGGCCAGAGCAGTTCTTC	CASSFRLAGGPEQFF
TRBJ2-7	-	-	TRBV6-5	TGTGCCAGCAGTTACCCTTCCCGGGGGACCTACGAGCAGTACTTC	CASSYPSRGTYEQYF
TRBJ2-7	-	-	TRBV6-5	TGTGCCAGCAGTTACTCGGGGACAAACATCTACGAGCAGTACTTC	CASSYSGTNIYEQYF
TRBJ1-1	-	-	TRBV27	TGTGCCAGCAGTTCTCGAGGGGTTTTGAACACTGAAGCTTTCTTT	CASSSRGVLNTEAFF
TRBJ2-5	-	-	TRBV7-2	TGTGCCAGCAGCGCTGGGCCCCAAGAGACCCAGTACTTC	CASSAGPQETQYF
TRBJ1-1	-	-	TRBV28	TGTGCCAGCAGCGTCAAAGGGACGGGGAACACTGAAGCTTTCTTT	CASSVKGTGNTEAFF
TRBJ2-1	once	TRBD2	TRBV6-5	TGTGCCAGCAGTTACGCGACGGGACTAGAAAACAATGAGCAGTTCTTC	CASSYATGLENNEQFF
TRBJ1-5	-	-	TRBV27	TGTGCCAGCAGCTCCAACAGGGGCAATCAGCCCCAGCATTTT	CASSSNRGNQPQHF
TRBJ2-5	-	-	TRBV6-5	TGTGCCAGCAGCCGACCGTCCCAAGAGACCCAGTACTTC	CASSRPSQETQYF
TRBJ1-3	-	-	TRBV6-6	TGTGCCAGCAGCCGAGACAGGACATCTGGAAACACCATATATTTT	CASSRDRTSGNTIYF
TRBJ2-2	-	-	TRBV30	TGTGCCTGGACAATCGCGGAGAAACACCGGGGAGCTGTTTTT	CAWTIAEKHRGAVF
TRBJ2-2	-	TRBD2	TRBV7-2	TGTGCCAGCAGCTTAGCCGGGACTAGCGGGACTCCATGGGGCACCGGGGAGCTGTTTTTT	CASSLAGTSGTPWGTGELFF
TRBJ2-7	-	TRBD2	TRBV29-1	TGCAGCGGGGGAGGGGACGAGCAGTACTTC	CSGGGDEQYF
TRBJ2-7	-	-	TRBV14	TGTGCCAGCAGCCAAGCAGCCTACGAGCAGTACTTC	CASSQAAYEQYF
TRBJ2-7	-	-	TRBV6-5	TGTGCCAGCAGTTACTCCACAACAGGGTCGGACGAGCAGTACTTC	CASSYSTTGSDEQYF
TRBJ1-1	-	-	TRBV29-1	TGCAGCGTTGAGGACAGACAGAACACTGAAGCTTTCTTT	CSVEDRQNTEAFF
TRBJ2-3	-	TRBD2	TRBV6-1	TGTGCCAGCAGTGTAACCTTTGTGATAGCGGGAGTGTCCCCAGATACGCAGTATTTT	CASSVTFVIAGVSPDTQYF
TRBJ1-1	-	-	TRBV28	TGTGCCAGCACCAGAAATTGGGGGCCGAACACTGAAGCTTTCTTT	CASTRNWGPNTEAFF
TRBJ1-2	-	-	TRBV27	TGTGCCAGTCATGGAGCAGGGAAAGGCTACACCTTC	CASHGAGKGYTF
TRBJ2-3	-	TRBD2	TRBV9	TGTGCCAGCAGCGCGCCAACCCTGGGACTAGCGGGCACAGATACGCAGTATTTT	CASSAPTLGLAGTDTQYF
TRBJ2-7	-	TRBD2	TRBV4-2	TGTGCCAGCAGCCAGGAAACTAGCGGGAGCCCGGGGGAGCAGTACTTC	CASSQETSGSPGEQYF
TRBJ1-1	-	TRBD1	TRBV7-2	TGTGCCAGCAGCTTAGCGCCGACAGGGGGGCTGAACACTGAAGCTTTCTTT	CASSLAPTGGLNTEAFF
TRBJ2-7	-	TRBD1	TRBV2	TGTGCCAGCAGCCCACAGGGACAGAGCACCTACGAGCAGTACTTC	CASSPQGQSTYEQYF
TRBJ2-1	-	-	TRBV15	TGTGCCACCAGCAGAGACAGGGGGGGCTACAATGAGCAGTTCTTC	CATSRDRGGYNEQFF
TRBJ2-7	-	-	TRBV27	TGTGCCAGCAGTTCCTGGGCAGGGGCGTCCTACGAGCAGTACTTC	CASSSWAGASYEQYF
TRBJ2-1	-	-	TRBV27	TGTGCCAGCAGTTTATCGGGGGCAGGGTACCATGAGCAGTTCTTC	CASSLSGAGYHEQFF